The 15 T cell receptor beta chains reported below all come from one sample, sequenced in a study of PD-1 blockade in classical Hodgkin lymphoma. Time point meaning: newly diagnosed, previously untreated cHL patient sample. TCRdb keeps only in-frame clones here, not all; method: immunoSEQ multiplex PCR. The top ten clones hold about 3.8% of a sample with some 26,000 clones, approximately 95% of them seen once. Input material: peripheral blood mononuclear cells (PBMCs). The origin of the receptors is a human donor with classical Hodgkin lymphoma.

This rearrangement joins TRBV27 to TRBJ2-7; D gene ambiguous. CDR1 and CDR2 from the germline V gene are MNHEY and SMNVEV (reference sequence). CDR3 length: 14 residues. V was pared by 6 bases and J by 2 bases, with 14 bases between. DNA of the CDR3: TGTGCCAGCAGCCCATATATTACGGCCTACGAGCAGTACTTC. It yields the protein CASSPYITAYEQYF.

The chain has TRBV20-1 and TRBJ2-1; D not resolved. The CDR3 spans 11 residues. The ends were cut back, 1 base at V and 4 bases at J, with 2 bases in the middle. Germline V gene sequence: CDR1 DFQATT, CDR2 SNEGSKA (reference sequence). CDR3 nucleotide sequence: TGCAGTGCTAGAGCTTACAATGAGCAGTTCTTC. It is translated as CSARAYNEQFF.

V gene TRBV7-9 combines with J gene TRBJ2-1, with D perhaps matching TRBD1 (6 bases). The V end lost 5 bases, the J end lost 8 bases, and 10 bases lay between the germline ends. CDR3 length: 12 residues. CDR1 and CDR2 (germline): SEHNR, FQNEAQ (reference sequence). In DNA form, the CDR3 reads TGTGCCAGCAGCCCCCCAGGGGATGAGCAGTTCTTC. This codes for CASSPPGDEQFF.

This chain joins TRBV30 and TRBJ1-1; D remains unclear. The CDR3 totals 12 residues. CDR1 is GTSNPN, CDR2 SVGIG, per germline (reference sequence). As DNA, the CDR3 is TGTGTCCTGCAGAGCTCGGGCACTGAAGCTTTCTTT. The encoded protein is CVLQSSGTEAFF.

The rearrangement links TRBV7-9 to TRBJ2-1; D is tentatively TRBD1 or TRBD2 (5 bases each). Trimming removed 5 bases at V and 3 bases at J, with 26 bases between. Germline CDR1 reads SEHNR; CDR2 reads FQNEAQ (reference sequence). The CDR3 is 19 residues long. The CDR3 loop is CASSPPVFPRGEDYNEQFF. For the CDR3, the DNA is TGTGCCAGCAGCCCCCCTGTTTTCCCCCGGGGCGAAGACTACAATGAGCAGTTCTTC.

The rearrangement links TRBV19 to TRBJ1-2, with D perhaps TRBD1 (5 bases). V lost 6 bases to trimming and J lost 2 bases, with 13 bases between them. This CDR3 has 14 residues. CDR1 and CDR2 (germline): LNHDA, SQIVND (reference sequence). The CDR3 region is CASSPWGGNYGYTF. CDR3 in DNA: TGTGCCAGTAGCCCCTGGGGGGGAAACTATGGCTACACCTTC.

This chain links TRBV7-6 with TRBJ1-2; D possibly corresponds to TRBD1 (6 bases). In germline, CDR1 is SGHVS, CDR2 FNYEAQ. The CDR3 length is 12 residues. Trimming cost V 7 bases and J 9 bases, with 15 bases left between them. For the CDR3, the DNA is TGTGCCAGCATCGGGGACACCGGGAGCTACACCTTC. It is translated as CASIGDTGSYTF.

The genes are TRBV10-3 and TRBJ2-7; 11 bases agree with TRBD1. Trimming took 6 bases from V and 2 from J; bases not matched to a gene: 3. The CDR3 is 14 amino acids. Germline assignment: CDR1 ENHRY and CDR2 SYGVKD. CDR3 loop: CAISSGQGAYEQYF. The CDR3 DNA reads as TGTGCCATCAGCTCGGGACAGGGGGCCTACGAGCAGTACTTC.

This chain joins TRBV12-5 and TRBJ2-7, with TRBD2 as a possible D gene (6 bases). Trimming pared 1 base from V and 7 bases from J, leaving 8 bases between. Germline loops: CDR1 LGHNT, CDR2 FRNRAP. The CDR3 consists of 12 residues. CDR3 sequence: CASGLARGEQYF. The DNA of the CDR3 is TGTGCTAGTGGTTTGGCACGGGGGGAGCAGTACTTC.

Comment on this clone: The sample holds other DNA sequences that translate to the same CDR3. The rearrangement joins TRBV7-8 to TRBJ2-7, with D perhaps given as TRBD1 or TRBD2 (5 bases each). The germline V gene has CDR1 SGHVS and CDR2 FQNEAQ. V was shortened by 1 base and J by 0 bases, with 7 bases between the two germline ends. CDR3 length equals 14 residues. CDR3 protein: CASSLGGTSYEQYF. The CDR3 DNA is TGTGCCAGCAGCTTAGGAGGGACCTCCTACGAGCAGTACTTC.

CDR3 in DNA: TGCAGCGTTGCTCCCAGGTCGCCCTCGGACTATGGCTACACCTTC. It yields the protein CSVAPRSPSDYGYTF. This chain links TRBV29-1 with TRBJ1-2, with D unresolved. The CDR3 is 15 amino acids. Per germline, CDR1 SQVTM and CDR2 ANQGSEA. V gave up 4 bases and J gave up 3 bases, with 18 bases separating them.

The sample holds one count of this clone. The CDR3 sequence: CASSRTGVNTEAFF. The CDR3, as DNA: TGTGCCAGCAGCCGTACAGGGGTGAACACTGAAGCTTTCTTT. The chain is built from TRBV7-3 and TRBJ1-1; 7 bases fit TRBD1. This CDR3 has 14 amino acids. In germline, CDR1 is SGHTA, CDR2 FQGTGA. J was trimmed by 0 bases and V by 5 bases; bases with no gene match: 3.

This clone is a singleton in its sample. The chain recombines TRBV5-1 with TRBJ2-2, with D maybe TRBD1 (5 bases). CDR3 length: 14 amino acids. Germline V gene lookup returns CDR1 SGHRS and CDR2 YFSETQ. With 6 bases removed from V and 1 base from J, the gap between germline ends came to 10 bases. The CDR3 region has the DNA TGCGCCAGCACAGGGATTGGGAACACCGGGGAGCTGTTTTTT. Residues: CASTGIGNTGELFF.

This chain connects TRBV20-1 to TRBJ1-1; no reliable D call. The CDR3 runs to 11 residues. Looked up from germline, CDR1 is DFQATT and CDR2 is SNEGSKA (reference sequence). V lost 5 bases and J 7 bases, leaving 11 bases between the germline ends. The CDR3 region is CSAPDHSEAFF. The CDR3 DNA reads TGCAGTGCTCCGGATCACAGTGAAGCTTTCTTT.

The chain uses TRBV9 and TRBJ2-3; D is undetermined. Trimming took 0 bases from V and 2 from J, leaving 7 bases between them. The CDR3 is 14 amino acids. The germline V gene has CDR1 SGDLS and CDR2 YYNGEE. The CDR3 spells CASSVEEATDTQYF. CDR3 coding DNA: TGTGCCAGCAGCGTAGAGGAAGCCACAGATACGCAGTATTTT.